This T cell receptor beta chain was obtained from a study of human T cells and chemical hapten exposure. TCRdb re-derived calls from the RACE reads in MiXCR, one entry per CDR3 protein. The sample has approximately 370,000 distinct CDR3 sequences, around 5.5% seen once. The time point was: pre-sensitization, week 0. The treatment is: therapeutic diphenylcyclopropenone sensitization with weekly scalp DPC. The study's findings and limits: Compared to controls, expanded TCRs made significantly more large clusters of similar CDR3s. Among TCRs, those above 1 in 1000 frequency were unaffected by DPC sensitization.

Germline-derived CDR1 and CDR2 are LGHNA and YSLEER. The V end lost 3 bases, the J end lost 4 bases, and 12 bases lay between the germline ends. The CDR3 extends over 15 amino acids. This clonotype has only a few counts. Antigen: not known. The sample consisted of whole blood, taken in connection with sensitization to the hapten diphenylcyclopropenone (DPC). The receptor comes from a woman aged 18-29 years with alopecia areata. Some clones in this sample may be carry-over from other donors' samples. This chain joins TRBV4-3 and TRBJ2-2; D possibly uses TRBD1 or TRBD2 (5 bases each). CDR3 bases: TGCGCCAGCAGCCACGGGACCGCCGCCACCGGGGAGCTGTTTTTT. This encodes CASSHGTAATGELFF.